This T cell receptor (beta chain) is drawn from a study of T cell responses to AZD1222 COVID-19 vaccine. Only in-frame clones appear in the TCRdb table, and some are missing; sequencing was by immunoSEQ multiplex PCR. The sample yields 95,000 to 110,000 clones, about nine tenths seen once. Trimming shortened V by 0 bases and J by 1 base, and 10 bases separated the two germline ends. The CDR3 covers 15 residues. Germline CDR1 and CDR2: SGDLS and YYNGEE. The sample in question was peripheral blood, obtained on day 0 of AZD1222 vaccination. The chain recombines TRBV9 with TRBJ2-5; D gene uncertain. The TCR comes from an adult in good health. The CDR3 bases are TGTGCCAGCAGCGTAGCTACCGGTTCCCAAGAGACCCAGTACTTC. Encoded protein: CASSVATGSQETQYF.